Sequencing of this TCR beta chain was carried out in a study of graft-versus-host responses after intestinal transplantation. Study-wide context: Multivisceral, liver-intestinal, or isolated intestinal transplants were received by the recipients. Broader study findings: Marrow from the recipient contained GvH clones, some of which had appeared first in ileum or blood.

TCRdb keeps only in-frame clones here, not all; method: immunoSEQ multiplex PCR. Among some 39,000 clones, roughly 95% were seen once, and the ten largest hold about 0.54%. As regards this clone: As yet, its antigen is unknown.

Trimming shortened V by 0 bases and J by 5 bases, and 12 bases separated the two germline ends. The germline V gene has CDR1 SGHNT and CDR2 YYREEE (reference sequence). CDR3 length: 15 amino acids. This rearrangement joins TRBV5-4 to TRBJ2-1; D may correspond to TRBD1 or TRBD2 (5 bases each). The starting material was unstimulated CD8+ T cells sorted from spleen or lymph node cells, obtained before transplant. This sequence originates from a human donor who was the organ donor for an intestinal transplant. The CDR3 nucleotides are TGTGCCAGCAGCTTGGCCCCCGGGACGAACAATGAGCAGTTCTTC. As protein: CASSLAPGTNNEQFF.